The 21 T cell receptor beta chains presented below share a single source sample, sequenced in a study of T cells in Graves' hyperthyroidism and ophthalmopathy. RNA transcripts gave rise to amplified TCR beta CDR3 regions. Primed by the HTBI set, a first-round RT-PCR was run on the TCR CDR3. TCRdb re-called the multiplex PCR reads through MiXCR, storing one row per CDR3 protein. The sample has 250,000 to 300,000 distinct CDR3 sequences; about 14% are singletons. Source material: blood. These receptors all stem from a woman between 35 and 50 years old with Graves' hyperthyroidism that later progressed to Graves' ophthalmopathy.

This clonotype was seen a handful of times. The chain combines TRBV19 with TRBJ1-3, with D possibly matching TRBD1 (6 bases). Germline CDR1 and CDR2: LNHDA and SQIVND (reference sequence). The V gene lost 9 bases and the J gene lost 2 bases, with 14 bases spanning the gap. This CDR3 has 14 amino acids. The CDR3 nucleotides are TGTGCCAGCTCTACAGGGTCAACTGGAAACACCATATATTTT. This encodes CASSTGSTGNTIYF.

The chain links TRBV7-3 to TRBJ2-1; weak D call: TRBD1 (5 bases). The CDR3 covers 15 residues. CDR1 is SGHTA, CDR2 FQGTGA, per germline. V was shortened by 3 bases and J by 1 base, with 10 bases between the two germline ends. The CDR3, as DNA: TGTGCCAGCAGCTTCGACAGTCAGTCCTACAATGAGCAGTTCTTC. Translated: CASSFDSQSYNEQFF.

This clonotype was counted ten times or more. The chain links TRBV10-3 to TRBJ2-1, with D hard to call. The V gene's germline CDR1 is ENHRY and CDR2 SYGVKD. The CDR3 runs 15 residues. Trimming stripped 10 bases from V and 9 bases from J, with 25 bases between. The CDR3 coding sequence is TGTGCCACCCAACCGGCGTTTAATATGCGTGCTGAGCAGTTCTTC. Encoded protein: CATQPAFNMRAEQFF.

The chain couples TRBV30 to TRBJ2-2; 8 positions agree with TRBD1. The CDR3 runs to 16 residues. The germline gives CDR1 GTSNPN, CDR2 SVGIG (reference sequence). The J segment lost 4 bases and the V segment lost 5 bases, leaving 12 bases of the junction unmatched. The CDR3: CAWGFSGQGVTGELFF. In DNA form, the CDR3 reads TGTGCCTGGGGCTTTTCAGGACAGGGAGTCACCGGGGAGCTGTTTTTT.

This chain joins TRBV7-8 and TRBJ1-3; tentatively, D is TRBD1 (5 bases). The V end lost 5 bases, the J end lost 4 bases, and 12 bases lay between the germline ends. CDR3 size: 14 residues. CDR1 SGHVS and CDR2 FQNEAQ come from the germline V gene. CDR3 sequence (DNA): TGTGCCAGCAGCCCGCGGGACTCAGGAAACACCATATATTTT. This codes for CASSPRDSGNTIYF.

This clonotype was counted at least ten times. CDR3 DNA: TGTGCCAGTACTCGGACAGGGGGGCAGTCGTTGGGTGGCTACACCTTC. It is translated as CASTRTGGQSLGGYTF. The rearrangement uses TRBV28 and TRBJ1-2; 10 bases fit TRBD1. V shed 9 bases and J 7 bases; nucleotides not matched to a gene: 17. The V gene's germline CDR1 is MDHEN and CDR2 SYDVKM. The CDR3 extends over 16 amino acids.

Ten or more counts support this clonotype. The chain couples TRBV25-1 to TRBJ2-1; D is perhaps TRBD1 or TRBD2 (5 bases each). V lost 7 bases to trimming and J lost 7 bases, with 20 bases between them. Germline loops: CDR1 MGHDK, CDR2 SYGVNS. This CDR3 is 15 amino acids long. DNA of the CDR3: TGTGCCAGCACCCCCTACGGGACCATACCTAATGAGCAGTTCTTC. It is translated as CASTPYGTIPNEQFF.

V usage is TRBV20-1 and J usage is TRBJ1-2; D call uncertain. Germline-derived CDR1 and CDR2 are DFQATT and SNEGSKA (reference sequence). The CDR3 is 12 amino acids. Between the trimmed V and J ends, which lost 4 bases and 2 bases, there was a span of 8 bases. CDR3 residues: CSAIAANYGYTF. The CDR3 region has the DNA TGCAGTGCTATTGCAGCAAACTATGGCTACACCTTC.

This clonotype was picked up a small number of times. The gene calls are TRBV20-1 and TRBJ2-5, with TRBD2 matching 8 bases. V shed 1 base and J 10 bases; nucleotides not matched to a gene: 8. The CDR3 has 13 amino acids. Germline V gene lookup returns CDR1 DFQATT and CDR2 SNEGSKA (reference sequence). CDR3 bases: TGCAGTGCTAGAGGGGGTATCGGGGGGGACCAGTACTTC. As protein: CSARGGIGGDQYF.

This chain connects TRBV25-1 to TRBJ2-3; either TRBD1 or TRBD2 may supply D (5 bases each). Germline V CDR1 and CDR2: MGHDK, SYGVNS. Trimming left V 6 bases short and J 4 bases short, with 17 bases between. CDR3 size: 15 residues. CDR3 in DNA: TGTGCCAGCAGCGACTTCGAGGGGAGAGCAGATACGCAGTATTTT. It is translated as CASSDFEGRADTQYF.

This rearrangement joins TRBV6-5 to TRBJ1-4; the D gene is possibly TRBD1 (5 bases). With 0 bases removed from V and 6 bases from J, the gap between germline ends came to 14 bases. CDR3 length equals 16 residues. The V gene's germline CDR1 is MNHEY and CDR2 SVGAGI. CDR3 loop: CASSYSILAGDEKLFF. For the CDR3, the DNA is TGTGCCAGCAGTTACTCGATATTGGCGGGGGATGAAAAACTGTTTTTT.

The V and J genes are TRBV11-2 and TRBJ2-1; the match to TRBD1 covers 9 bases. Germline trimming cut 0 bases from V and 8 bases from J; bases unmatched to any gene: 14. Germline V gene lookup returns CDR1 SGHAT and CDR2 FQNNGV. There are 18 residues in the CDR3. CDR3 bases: TGTGCCAGCAGCTTAGAATTAGTGTCCGGGACAGGGAGCGATGAGCAGTTCTTC. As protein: CASSLELVSGTGSDEQFF.

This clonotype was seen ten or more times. The CDR3 bases are TGTGCCAGCAGTTACTCGACCTCAAATGAGCAGTTCTTC. Amino acid sequence: CASSYSTSNEQFF. The chain couples TRBV6-5 to TRBJ2-1; D is uncertain. Trimming left V 0 bases short and J 7 bases short, with 7 bases between. This CDR3 has 13 amino acids. The V gene's germline CDR1 is MNHEY and CDR2 SVGAGI.

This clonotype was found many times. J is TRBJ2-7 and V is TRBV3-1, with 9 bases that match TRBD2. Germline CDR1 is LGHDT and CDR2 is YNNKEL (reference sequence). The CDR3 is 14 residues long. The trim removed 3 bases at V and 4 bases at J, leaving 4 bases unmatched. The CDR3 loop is CASSQESGRYEQYF. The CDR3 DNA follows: TGTGCCAGCAGCCAGGAAAGCGGGAGGTACGAGCAGTACTTC.

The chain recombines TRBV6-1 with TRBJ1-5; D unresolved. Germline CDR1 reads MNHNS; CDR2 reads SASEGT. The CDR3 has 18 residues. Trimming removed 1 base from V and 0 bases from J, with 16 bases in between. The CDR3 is CASSEGVVMEASNQPQHF. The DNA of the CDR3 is TGTGCCAGCAGTGAAGGAGTCGTTATGGAAGCTAGCAATCAGCCCCAGCATTTT.

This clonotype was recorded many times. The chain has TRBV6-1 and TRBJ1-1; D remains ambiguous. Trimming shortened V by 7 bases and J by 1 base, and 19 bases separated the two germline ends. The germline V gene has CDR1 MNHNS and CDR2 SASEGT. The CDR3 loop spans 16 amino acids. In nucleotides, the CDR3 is TGTGCCAGCACCCAAGGCCCTAGCAGAAAGAACACTGAAGCTTTCTTT. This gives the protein CASTQGPSRKNTEAFF.

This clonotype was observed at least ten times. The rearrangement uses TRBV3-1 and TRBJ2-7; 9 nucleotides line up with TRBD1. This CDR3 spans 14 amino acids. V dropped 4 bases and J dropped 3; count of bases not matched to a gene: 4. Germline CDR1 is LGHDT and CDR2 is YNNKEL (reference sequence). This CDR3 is CASSRSGQGYEQYF. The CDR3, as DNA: TGTGCCAGCAGCCGATCGGGACAGGGCTACGAGCAGTACTTC.

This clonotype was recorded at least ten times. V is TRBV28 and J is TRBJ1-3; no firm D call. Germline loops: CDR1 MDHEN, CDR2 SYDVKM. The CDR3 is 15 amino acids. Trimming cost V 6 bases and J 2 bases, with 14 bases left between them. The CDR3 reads CASSPQLQPGNTIYF. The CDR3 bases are TGTGCCAGCAGCCCGCAGCTACAGCCTGGAAACACCATATATTTT. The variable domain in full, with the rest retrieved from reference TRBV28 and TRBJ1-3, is DVKVTQSSRYLVKRTGEKVFLECVQDMDHENMFWYRQDPGLGLRLIYFSYDVKMKEKGDIPEGYSVSREKKERFSLILESASTNQTSMYLCASSPQLQPGNTIYFGEGSWLTVV.

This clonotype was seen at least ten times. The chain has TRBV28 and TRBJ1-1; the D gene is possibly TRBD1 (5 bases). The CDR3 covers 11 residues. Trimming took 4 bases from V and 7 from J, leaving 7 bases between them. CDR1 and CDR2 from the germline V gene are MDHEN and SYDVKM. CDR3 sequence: CASSSGLEAFF. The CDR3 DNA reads TGTGCCAGCAGTTCGGGGCTTGAAGCTTTCTTT.

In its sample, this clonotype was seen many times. The chain's CDR3 is CSARTPTGTSGYNEQFF. CDR3 nucleotide sequence: TGCAGTGCTAGGACCCCGACCGGGACTAGCGGTTACAATGAGCAGTTCTTC. V and J are TRBV20-1 and TRBJ2-1; 11 bases are a match to TRBD2. The CDR3 runs to 17 residues. Germline assignment: CDR1 DFQATT and CDR2 SNEGSKA (reference sequence). Unmatched junction bases numbered 11, after V lost 3 bases and J lost 4 bases.

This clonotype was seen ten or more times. DNA for the CDR3: TGTGCCAGCAGCCGCACCCGGGACGTCAATGAGCAGTTCTTC. Translating it yields CASSRTRDVNEQFF. The chain joins TRBV11-2 to TRBJ2-1; D could derive from TRBD1 or TRBD2 (5 bases each). Germline V gives CDR1 SGHAT, CDR2 FQNNGV. Trimming shortened V by 5 bases and J by 6 bases, and 14 bases separated the two germline ends. The CDR3 totals 14 residues.